Detailed here is one TCR beta chain. Measured with immunoSEQ multiplex PCR; TCRdb has only the in-frame clones, and not every one. The data show around 180,000 clones, about 87% seen once. This sample is part of a study of T cell responses to AZD1222 COVID-19 vaccine. The CDR3 is 15 residues long. Germline loops: CDR1 SGDLS, CDR2 YYNGEE. V lost 0 bases and J 6 bases, leaving 13 bases between the germline ends. V is TRBV9 and J is TRBJ1-5; D gene unclear. Sample: peripheral blood, taken on day 0 of MenACWY control vaccination. The TCR comes from an adult in good health. This CDR3 reads CASSVDWTPGQPQHF. The DNA for the CDR3 is TGTGCCAGCAGCGTAGATTGGACCCCGGGTCAGCCCCAGCATTTT. The complete variable domain, with remaining parts taken from reference TRBV9 and TRBJ1-5, reads DSGVTQTPKHLITATGQRVTLRCSPRSGDLSVYWYQQSLDQGLQFLIQYYNGEERAKGNILERFSAQQFPDLHSELNLSSLELGDSALYFCASSVDWTPGQPQHFGDGTRLSIL.